A selection of T cell receptor beta chains follows, all from one sample in a study of Graves' ophthalmopathy and Graves' hyperthyroidism. Via MiXCR, TCRdb re-called the multiplex PCR reads, giving one row per CDR3 protein. The data hold 900,000 to 1,200,000 distinct CDR3 sequences, with about 35% observed a single time. Sequenced input: peripheral blood or thyroid tissue (not recorded which). The source is an adult man with Graves' hyperthyroidism. The CDR3 runs from the conserved cysteine through the conserved F or W. The D gene is left open where the match is weak. The size field is filled for only some rows; it gives once, few, many or a size class.

CDR3nt: TGTGCCAGCAGTACAGGACGGAGCGCGAACACCGGGGAGCTGTTTTTT; CDR3aa: CASSTGRSANTGELFF; v_gene: TRBV2; d_gene: .; abundance: many; j_gene: TRBJ2-2
CDR3nt: TGCGCCAGCAGCCAAGAGAACATCGGGGCAGAAGCTTTCTTT; CDR3aa: CASSQENIGAEAFF; v_gene: TRBV4-1; d_gene: .; abundance: .; j_gene: TRBJ1-1
CDR3nt: TGCAGTGCTGTAAAGACACCGAACACCGGGGAGCTGTTTTTT; CDR3aa: CSAVKTPNTGELFF; v_gene: TRBV20-1; d_gene: .; abundance: many; j_gene: TRBJ2-2
CDR3nt: TGCAGTGCTAGAGAGCCAGGGCCCTACGAGCAGTACTTC; CDR3aa: CSAREPGPYEQYF; v_gene: TRBV20-1; d_gene: .; abundance: many; j_gene: TRBJ2-7
CDR3nt: TGCAGTGCTAGAGACACAGGGCCCTCGCAACTGTTTTTT; CDR3aa: CSARDTGPSQLFF; v_gene: TRBV20-1; d_gene: .; abundance: .; j_gene: TRBJ1-4
CDR3nt: TGCAGCGTTTACAAAGACAGGGGCGACTATGGCTACACCTTC; CDR3aa: CSVYKDRGDYGYTF; v_gene: TRBV29-1; d_gene: TRBD1; abundance: many; j_gene: TRBJ1-2
CDR3nt: TGTGCCAGCAGCTTCCTAGCGGGAGGAAGTGTCGGGGAGCTGTTTTTT; CDR3aa: CASSFLAGGSVGELFF; v_gene: TRBV7-2; d_gene: TRBD2; abundance: few; j_gene: TRBJ2-2
CDR3nt: TGCGCCAGCAGCCAAATCGTTGCAACTAATGAAAAACTGTTTTTT; CDR3aa: CASSQIVATNEKLFF; v_gene: TRBV4-3; d_gene: .; abundance: .; j_gene: TRBJ1-4
CDR3nt: TGCGCCAGCAGTGAGCCGGACAGGTTCCGACGCTATGGCTACACCTTC; CDR3aa: CASSEPDRFRRYGYTF; v_gene: TRBV10-2; d_gene: TRBD1; abundance: .; j_gene: TRBJ1-2
CDR3nt: TGTGCCAGCAGCCCACGGGGTGGGGGGATGAACACTGAAGCTTTCTTT; CDR3aa: CASSPRGGGMNTEAFF; v_gene: TRBV5-8; d_gene: .; abundance: .; j_gene: TRBJ1-1
CDR3nt: TGTGCCAGCAGCTTAGTGTGGATAGGTAGAACAGTCGCCGAGACCCAGTACTTC; CDR3aa: CASSLVWIGRTVAETQYF; v_gene: TRBV7-9; d_gene: .; abundance: .; j_gene: TRBJ2-5
CDR3nt: TGCAGCGTAGGACAGGGCGGGCAGTACTTC; CDR3aa: CSVGQGGQYF; v_gene: TRBV29-1; d_gene: TRBD1; abundance: many; j_gene: TRBJ2-7
CDR3nt: TGTGCCAGCAGCCAAGAAGCACGTTATACGCAGTATTTT; CDR3aa: CASSQEARYTQYF; v_gene: TRBV14; d_gene: .; abundance: .; j_gene: TRBJ2-3
CDR3nt: TGTGCCAGCGGGCCTCTCCGGTTTGAAAAACTGTTTTTT; CDR3aa: CASGPLRFEKLFF; v_gene: TRBV19; d_gene: .; abundance: many; j_gene: TRBJ1-4
CDR3nt: TGCAGTGCTAGAGATCAGGACAGGGGGAATCAGCCCCAGCATTTT; CDR3aa: CSARDQDRGNQPQHF; v_gene: TRBV20-1; d_gene: TRBD1; abundance: few; j_gene: TRBJ1-5
CDR3nt: TGTGCCAGTAGTATAGTGCCTCCGGGACAGGGAGGCGAGCAGTACTTC; CDR3aa: CASSIVPPGQGGEQYF; v_gene: TRBV19; d_gene: TRBD1; abundance: few; j_gene: TRBJ2-7
CDR3nt: TGCAGTGCTACCCGGGACTCTGCCTACGAGCAGTACTTC; CDR3aa: CSATRDSAYEQYF; v_gene: TRBV20-1; d_gene: .; abundance: many; j_gene: TRBJ2-7
CDR3nt: TGCGCCAGCAGCCAAGAAGGTACTAGCGGCACCTACGAGCAGTACTTC; CDR3aa: CASSQEGTSGTYEQYF; v_gene: TRBV10-2; d_gene: TRBD2; abundance: few; j_gene: TRBJ2-7
CDR3nt: TGTGCCATCAGTGAGTCGAGAAGTGGCAATCAGCCCCAGCATTTT; CDR3aa: CAISESRSGNQPQHF; v_gene: TRBV10-3; d_gene: .; abundance: few; j_gene: TRBJ1-5
CDR3nt: TGTGCCAGCAGTTACGTAGGCTCTGGGGCCAACGTCCTGACTTTC; CDR3aa: CASSYVGSGANVLTF; v_gene: TRBV6-5; d_gene: .; abundance: few; j_gene: TRBJ2-6